The 24 T cell receptor beta chains reported below all come from one sample, sequenced in a study of radiation and T cells in renal cell carcinoma. Libraries were prepared by immunoSEQ multiplex PCR; TCRdb keeps only in-frame clonotypes and omits some of them. The sample holds 100,000 to 150,000 clones, about four fifths seen once. Described time point: blood 2 weeks post-SBRT. Regarding treatment: 15 Gy SBRT to primary tumor, nephrectomy 4 weeks later. This specimen was blood, taken from a patient whose treatment included radiotherapy and nephrectomy. The receptor set was obtained from a man in his forties or fifties with renal cell carcinoma.

In its sample, this clone was seen once. The chain links TRBV10-3 to TRBJ2-1; 10 positions agree with TRBD2. The CDR3 covers 20 residues. V was clipped by 3 bases and J by 1 base; unmatched bases: 15. The germline CDR1 and CDR2 sequences are ENHRY and SYGVKD. The CDR3 coding sequence is TGTGCCATCAGTGAACCAGAAGTATCTAGCGGGAGAGTTTCCTACAATGAGCAGTTCTTC. Translation gives CAISEPEVSSGRVSYNEQFF.

This rearrangement joins TRBV6-1 to TRBJ1-6; D may be TRBD1 (6 bases). With 5 bases removed from V and 5 bases from J, the gap between germline ends came to 13 bases. Per the germline V gene, CDR1 is MNHNS and CDR2 is SASEGT. The CDR3 contains 15 residues. The CDR3 loop is CASSRGDIDNSPLHF. CDR3 DNA: TGTGCCAGCAGTAGGGGGGATATCGATAATTCACCCCTCCACTTT.

The rearrangement links TRBV7-2 to TRBJ1-3, with D maybe TRBD1 (5 bases). The V end was cut by 5 bases, the J end by 0 bases, with 14 bases between. This CDR3 comprises 16 residues. Germline CDR1 SGHTA, CDR2 FQGNSA. In DNA, the CDR3 is TGTGCCAGCAGCAAGCCTTTGGACACCTCTGGAAACACCATATATTTT. Translating it yields CASSKPLDTSGNTIYF.

V usage is TRBV15 and J usage is TRBJ1-5, with 10 positions matching TRBD1. Germline CDR1 reads LNHNV; CDR2 reads YYDKDF (reference sequence). The CDR3 is made up of 16 amino acids. V dropped 1 base and J dropped 6; count of bases not matched to a gene: 6. CDR3 residues: CATSRGGQGMGQPQHF. The CDR3 DNA reads as TGTGCCACCAGCAGAGGGGGACAGGGGATGGGTCAGCCCCAGCATTTT.

This clone has a single count. This rearrangement joins TRBV15 to TRBJ1-2, with TRBD1 as a possible D gene (6 bases). The CDR3 spans 14 residues. Germline-derived CDR1 and CDR2 are LNHNV and YYDKDF (reference sequence). V gave up 2 bases and J gave up 4 bases, with 11 bases separating them. The CDR3 protein is CATSRFGQSYGYTF. CDR3 coding DNA: TGTGCCACCAGCAGATTTGGACAGTCCTATGGCTACACCTTC.

The chain is built from TRBV30 and TRBJ1-1; D is unclear. The CDR3 spans 15 residues. V shed 3 bases and J shed 5 bases, with 19 bases lying between them. CDR1 is GTSNPN and CDR2 is SVGIG in the germline V gene (reference sequence). CDR3 sequence (DNA): TGTGCCTGGAGGGAAAATTCAGGAAGGTGGACTGAAGCTTTCTTT. The encoded protein is CAWRENSGRWTEAFF.

The chain recombines TRBV10-3 with TRBJ2-7; D possibly matches TRBD1 or TRBD2 (6 bases each). This CDR3 comprises 15 residues. The V gene lost 0 bases and the J gene lost 6 bases, with 15 bases spanning the gap. From germline, CDR1 is ENHRY and CDR2 SYGVKD. The CDR3 protein is CAISESNWGAPEQYF. CDR3 bases: TGTGCCATCAGTGAGTCGAACTGGGGGGCCCCCGAGCAGTACTTC.

V and J are TRBV9 and TRBJ1-2; TRBD1 might be the D (5 bases). Trimming removed 3 bases from V and 3 bases from J, with 12 bases in between. This CDR3 has 14 residues. Germline V lookup: CDR1 SGDLS, CDR2 YYNGEE. The CDR3 is CASSAGDVYYGYTF. The CDR3 DNA reads TGTGCCAGCAGCGCGGGGGACGTATACTATGGCTACACCTTC.

CDR3 region: CASSFNPGTGDGYTF. CDR3 sequence (DNA): TGCGCCAGCAGCTTCAACCCCGGGACAGGGGATGGCTACACCTTC. This rearrangement joins TRBV5-1 to TRBJ1-2; 10 positions agree with TRBD1. The CDR3 extends over 15 amino acids. V lost 2 bases to trimming and J lost 6 bases; unmatched junction nucleotides: 7. The germline gives CDR1 SGHRS, CDR2 YFSETQ.

This clone was seen only once. The chain combines TRBV30 with TRBJ2-5; 9 nucleotides match TRBD2. This CDR3 spans 16 amino acids. J lost 2 bases, V lost 4 bases, and 11 bases had no gene match. The V gene's germline CDR1 is GTSNPN and CDR2 SVGIG (reference sequence). Here the CDR3 reads CAWNRGTSGYQETQYF. The DNA for the CDR3 is TGTGCCTGGAATAGGGGAACTAGCGGGTATCAAGAGACCCAGTACTTC.

J is TRBJ2-6 and V is TRBV6-9; D is ambiguous. Germline lookup yields CDR1 MNHGY and CDR2 SVAAGI. The CDR3 extends over 17 amino acids. V was pared by 6 bases and J by 0 bases, with 15 bases between. CDR3 protein: CASSPLPPGSGANVLTF. DNA of the CDR3: TGTGCCAGCAGCCCCCTTCCCCCGGGCTCTGGGGCCAACGTCCTGACTTTC.

This chain uses TRBV7-9 with TRBJ2-7; D not certain. CDR3 size: 13 residues. Germline CDR1 SEHNR, CDR2 FQNEAQ (reference sequence). V gave up 1 base and J gave up 1 base, with 5 bases separating them. The CDR3 coding sequence is TGTGCCAGCAGCTTAGTGTGGTCCTACGAGCAGTACTTC. This encodes CASSLVWSYEQYF.

This clone turned up a few times. The chain combines TRBV10-3 with TRBJ1-4; TRBD1 aligns across 7 bases. V dropped 10 bases and J dropped 8; count of bases not matched to a gene: 13. Germline values: CDR1 ENHRY, CDR2 SYGVKD. The CDR3 loop spans 14 amino acids. CDR3 bases: TGTGCCACCCGACGGGACAGAAGGGTCGAAAAACTGTTTTTT. It codes for CATRRDRRVEKLFF.

The chain recombines TRBV2 with TRBJ2-6; the D gene is possibly TRBD1 (6 bases). CDR1 and CDR2 (germline): SNHLY, FYNNEI. The CDR3 extends over 17 amino acids. The V and J ends lost 4 bases and 0 bases respectively, with 13 bases between them. CDR3 residues: CASSGLQGSSGANVLTF. As DNA, the CDR3 is TGTGCCAGCAGTGGTCTACAGGGTTCCTCTGGGGCCAACGTCCTGACTTTC.

The genes are TRBV5-6 and TRBJ2-1; TRBD2 matches at 7 bases. Germline V CDR1 and CDR2: SGHDT, YYEEEE. The CDR3 is made up of 18 amino acids. V shed 4 bases and J 2 bases; nucleotides not matched to a gene: 15. The CDR3 coding sequence is TGTGCCAGCAGCACAGGAAGGGCGGGAGTTCTCCCCTACAATGAGCAGTTCTTC. The encoded protein is CASSTGRAGVLPYNEQFF.

J is TRBJ2-5 and V is TRBV9; 10 positions agree with TRBD1. Germline trimming cut 4 bases from V and 4 bases from J; bases unmatched to any gene: 7. This CDR3 contains 15 residues. From germline, CDR1 is SGDLS and CDR2 YYNGEE. The CDR3 sequence: CASSSRTGGTETQYF. The CDR3 coding sequence is TGTGCCAGCAGCTCTCGGACAGGGGGTACAGAGACCCAGTACTTC.

The J gene is TRBJ2-7, the V gene TRBV1; TRBD1 is taken as the D call from the table, unchecked against the DNA. TRBV1 counts as a pseudogene. This CDR3 has 14 amino acids. The DNA for the CDR3 is TGCACCAGCAGCCAAGGGACAATCACCTACGAGCAGTACTTC. Protein sequence: CTSSQGTITYEQYF.

This clone appeared a few times. This chain connects TRBV5-1 to TRBJ1-4; D might be TRBD1 (6 bases). Trimming took off 5 bases at V and 6 bases at J, with 11 bases between the two ends. The germline CDR1 and CDR2 sequences are SGHRS and YFSETQ. This CDR3 is 13 amino acids long. CDR3 protein: CASREGEDEKLFF. The CDR3 coding sequence is TGCGCCAGCAGGGAGGGGGAAGATGAAAAACTGTTTTTT.

This clone was found a few times. This chain connects TRBV6-5 to TRBJ2-2; D remains ambiguous. There are 15 residues in the CDR3. V lost 2 bases, J lost 0 bases, and 7 bases lay in between. Germline CDR1 MNHEY, CDR2 SVGAGI. CDR3 residues: CASSYGGPNTGELFF. The CDR3 DNA reads as TGTGCCAGCAGTTACGGCGGACCGAACACCGGGGAGCTGTTTTTT.

This chain joins TRBV7-2 and TRBJ2-1; 12 nucleotides agree with TRBD2. CDR3 length: 15 residues. The V gene end was trimmed by 6 bases and the J gene end by 3 bases; junction bases not matched to a gene: 3. CDR1 and CDR2 from the germline V gene are SGHTA and FQGNSA. CDR3 nucleotides: TGTGCCAGCAGTCTAGCGGGGGGGAACTACAATGAGCAGTTCTTC. Translated, it gives CASSLAGGNYNEQFF. Based on the CDR3 plus reference TRBV7-2 and TRBJ2-1, the full variable domain is GAGVSQSPSNKVTEKGKDVELRCDPISGHTALYWYRQSLGQGLEFLIYFQGNSAPDKSGLPSDRFSAERTGGSVSTLTIQRTQQEDSAVYLCASSLAGGNYNEQFFGPGTRLTVL.

The J gene is TRBJ2-1, the V gene TRBV7-9; D gene ambiguous. Trimming shortened V by 1 base and J by 8 bases, and 3 bases separated the two germline ends. Germline values: CDR1 SEHNR, CDR2 FQNEAQ (reference sequence). The CDR3 sequence is 11 residues long. The CDR3 DNA reads as TGTGCCAGCAGCTTAGTGTATGAGCAGTTCTTC. It translates to CASSLVYEQFF.

The chain employs TRBV14 and TRBJ1-3, with D unclear. CDR1 and CDR2 (germline): SGHDN, FVKESK. V was trimmed by 5 bases and J by 4 bases, leaving 9 bases between them. The CDR3 is 13 amino acids. The CDR3 spells CASSDWKGNTIYF. CDR3 coding DNA: TGTGCCAGCAGCGATTGGAAGGGAAACACCATATATTTT.

Regarding this clone: The junction departs from the called germline gene at one end, perhaps through a read error. The CDR3 region is CASSGAREIF. The CDR3 DNA is TGTGCCAGCAGCGGGGCGAGGGAGATTTTT. The chain combines TRBV7-2 with TRBJ1-1; TRBD1 might be the D (5 bases). The CDR3 loop spans 10 amino acids. The germline CDR1 and CDR2 sequences are SGHTA and FQGNSA.

This clone was picked up a small number of times. The rearrangement uses TRBV27 and TRBJ1-5; TRBD1 agrees at 7 bases. CDR1 MNHEY and CDR2 SMNVEV come from the germline V gene (reference sequence). The CDR3 is 16 amino acids. With 6 bases clipped from V and 0 bases from J, the junction kept 8 bases outside the gene matches. The CDR3 DNA is TGTGCCAGCAGAGGCGGGACAGTGTTTAGCAATCAGCCCCAGCATTTT. Protein product: CASRGGTVFSNQPQHF.